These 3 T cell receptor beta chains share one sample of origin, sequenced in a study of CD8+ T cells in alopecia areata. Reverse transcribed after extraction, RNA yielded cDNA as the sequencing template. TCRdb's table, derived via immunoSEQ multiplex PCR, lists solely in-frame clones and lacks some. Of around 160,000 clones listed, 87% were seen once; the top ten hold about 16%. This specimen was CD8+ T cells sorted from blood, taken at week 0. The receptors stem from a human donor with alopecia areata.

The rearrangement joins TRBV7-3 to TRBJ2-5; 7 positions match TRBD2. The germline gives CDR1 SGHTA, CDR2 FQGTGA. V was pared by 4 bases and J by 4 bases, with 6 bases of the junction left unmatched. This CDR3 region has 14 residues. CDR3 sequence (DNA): TGTGCCAGCAGCTCCGCCGGCGGGGGAGAGACCCAGTACTTC. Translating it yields CASSSAGGGETQYF.

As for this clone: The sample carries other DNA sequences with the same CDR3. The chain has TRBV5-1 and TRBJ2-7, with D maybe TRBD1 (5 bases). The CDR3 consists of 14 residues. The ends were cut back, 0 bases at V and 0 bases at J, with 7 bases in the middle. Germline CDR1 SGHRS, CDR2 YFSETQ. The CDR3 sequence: CASSLGQGSYEQYF. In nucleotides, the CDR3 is TGCGCCAGCAGCTTGGGGCAGGGCTCCTACGAGCAGTACTTC.

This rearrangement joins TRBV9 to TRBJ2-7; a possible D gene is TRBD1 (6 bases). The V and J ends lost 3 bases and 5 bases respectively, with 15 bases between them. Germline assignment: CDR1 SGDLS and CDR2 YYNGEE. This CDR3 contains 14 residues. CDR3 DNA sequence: TGTGCCAGCAGCGCGACAGGATCGGATCACGAGCAGTACTTC. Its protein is CASSATGSDHEQYF.